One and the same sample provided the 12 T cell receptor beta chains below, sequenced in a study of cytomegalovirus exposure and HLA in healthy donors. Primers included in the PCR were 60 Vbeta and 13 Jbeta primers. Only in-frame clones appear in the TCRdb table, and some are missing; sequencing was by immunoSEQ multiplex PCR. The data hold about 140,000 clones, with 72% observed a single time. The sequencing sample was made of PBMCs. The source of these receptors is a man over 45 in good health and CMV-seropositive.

The CDR3 region is CASSPSSTDTQYF. CDR3 in DNA: TGTGCCAGCTCCCCCTCCAGCACAGATACGCAGTATTTT. The chain has TRBV14 and TRBJ2-3; no definite D call. Germline-derived CDR1 and CDR2 are SGHDN and FVKESK. The CDR3 sequence is 13 residues long. V was pared by 8 bases and J by 0 bases, with 9 bases between.

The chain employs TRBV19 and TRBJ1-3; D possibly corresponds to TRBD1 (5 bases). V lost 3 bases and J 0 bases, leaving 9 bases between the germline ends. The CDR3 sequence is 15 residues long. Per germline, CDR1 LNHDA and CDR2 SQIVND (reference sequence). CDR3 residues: CASSIGRASGNTIYF. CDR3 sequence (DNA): TGTGCCAGTAGTATCGGCAGGGCCTCTGGAAACACCATATATTTT. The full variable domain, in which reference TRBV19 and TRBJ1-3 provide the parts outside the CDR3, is DGGITQSPKYLFRKEGQNVTLSCEQNLNHDAMYWYRQDPGQGLRLIYYSQIVNDFQKGDIAEGYSVSREKKESFPLTVTSAQKNPTAFYLCASSIGRASGNTIYFGEGSWLTVV.

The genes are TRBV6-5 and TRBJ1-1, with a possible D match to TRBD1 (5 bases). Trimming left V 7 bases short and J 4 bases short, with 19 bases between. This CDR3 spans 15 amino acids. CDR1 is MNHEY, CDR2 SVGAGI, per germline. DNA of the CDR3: TGTGCCAGCATCGGGGGGTCCGAAGGGGCCACTGAAGCTTTCTTT. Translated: CASIGGSEGATEAFF.

CDR3 in amino acids: CASSLPLGGSGDTQYF. The CDR3 DNA sequence: TGTGCCAGCAGCTTACCGCTTGGGGGGAGTGGAGATACGCAGTATTTT. V and J are TRBV11-3 and TRBJ2-3, with a possible D match to TRBD2 (6 bases). The CDR3 extends over 16 amino acids. The germline CDR1 and CDR2 sequences are SGHNT and YENEEA. V was trimmed by 2 bases and J by 5 bases, leaving 17 bases between them. Together with reference TRBV11-3 and TRBJ2-3, the CDR3 gives the full variable domain: EAGVVQSPRYKIIEKKQPVAFWCNPISGHNTLYWYLQNLGQGPELLIRYENEEAVDDSQLPKDRFSAERLKGVDSTLKIQPAELGDSAVYLCASSLPLGGSGDTQYFGPGTRLTVL.

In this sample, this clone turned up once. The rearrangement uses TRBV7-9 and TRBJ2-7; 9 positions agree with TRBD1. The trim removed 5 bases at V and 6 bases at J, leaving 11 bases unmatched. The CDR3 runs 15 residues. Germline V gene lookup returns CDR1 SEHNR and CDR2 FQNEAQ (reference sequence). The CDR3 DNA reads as TGTGCCAGCAGCACGGACAGGGGACCTTCGCGCGAGCAGTACTTC. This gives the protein CASSTDRGPSREQYF.

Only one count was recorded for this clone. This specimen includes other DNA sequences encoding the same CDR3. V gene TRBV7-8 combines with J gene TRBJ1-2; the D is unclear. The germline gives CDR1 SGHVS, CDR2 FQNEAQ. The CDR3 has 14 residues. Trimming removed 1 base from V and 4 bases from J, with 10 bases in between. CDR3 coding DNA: TGTGCCAGCAGCTTAGAAGACTCGACCTATGGCTACACCTTC. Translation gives CASSLEDSTYGYTF.

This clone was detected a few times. The CDR3 sequence: CASSLTSGRWGGELFF. CDR3 coding DNA: TGTGCCAGCAGCTTAACTAGCGGGAGGTGGGGCGGGGAGCTGTTTTTT. The chain recombines TRBV7-2 with TRBJ2-2; TRBD2 matches at 12 bases. Losses at the gene ends were 2 bases for V and 7 bases for J; bases not matched to a gene: 5. Per germline, CDR1 SGHTA and CDR2 FQGNSA. The CDR3 has 16 amino acids.

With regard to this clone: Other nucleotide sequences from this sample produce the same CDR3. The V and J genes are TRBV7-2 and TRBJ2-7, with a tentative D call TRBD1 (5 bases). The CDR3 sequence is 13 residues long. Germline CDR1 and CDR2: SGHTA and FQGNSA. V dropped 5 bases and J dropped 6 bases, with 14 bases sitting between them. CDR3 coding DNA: TGTGCCAGCAGCCTAGTCGGCCAGGGCGAGCAGTACTTC. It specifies CASSLVGQGEQYF.

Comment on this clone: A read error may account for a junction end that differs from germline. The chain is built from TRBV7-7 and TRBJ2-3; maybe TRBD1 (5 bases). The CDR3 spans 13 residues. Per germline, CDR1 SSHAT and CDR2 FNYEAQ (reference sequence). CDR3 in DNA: TGTGCTAGCAGCGCCCAGGGTCCAGATACGCAGTATTTT. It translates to CASSAQGPDTQYF.

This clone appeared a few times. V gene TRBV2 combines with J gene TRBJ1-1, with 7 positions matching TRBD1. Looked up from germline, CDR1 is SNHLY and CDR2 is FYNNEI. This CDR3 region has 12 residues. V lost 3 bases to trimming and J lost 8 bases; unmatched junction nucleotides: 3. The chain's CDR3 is CASSDSTGEAFF. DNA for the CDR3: TGTGCCAGCAGTGATTCGACAGGGGAAGCTTTCTTT.

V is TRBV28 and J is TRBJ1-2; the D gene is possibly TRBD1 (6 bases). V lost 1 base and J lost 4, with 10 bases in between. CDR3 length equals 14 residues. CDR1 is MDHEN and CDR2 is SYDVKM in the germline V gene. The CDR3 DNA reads TGTGCCAGCAGTTTATCACAGGGTGCCTATGGCTACACCTTC. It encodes CASSLSQGAYGYTF.

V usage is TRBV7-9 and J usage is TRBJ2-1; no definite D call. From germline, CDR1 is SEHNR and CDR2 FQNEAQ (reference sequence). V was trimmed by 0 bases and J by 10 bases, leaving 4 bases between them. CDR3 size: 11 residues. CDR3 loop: CASSLAREQFF. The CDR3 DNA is TGTGCCAGCAGCTTAGCGAGAGAGCAGTTCTTC.